The 31 T cell receptor beta chains listed next were all sequenced from one sample in a study of T cells in Graves' hyperthyroidism and ophthalmopathy. Template material for amplifying TCR beta CDR3 regions consisted of RNA transcripts. Using the HTBI primer set, a first-round RT-PCR was run on the TCR CDR3. TCRdb ran MiXCR on the multiplex PCR reads and lists one entry per CDR3 protein. The profile covers 300,000 to 350,000 distinct CDR3 sequences, with roughly 14% appearing a single time and 20% to 25% taken by the ten largest. The specimen sequenced was blood. These receptors all stem from a woman in her thirties with Graves' hyperthyroidism.

This clonotype was seen only a few times. V is TRBV24-1 and J is TRBJ2-1, with 10 bases identical to TRBD1. This CDR3 contains 15 residues. The germline V gene has CDR1 KGHDR and CDR2 SFDVKD. V gave up 1 base and J gave up 7 bases; unmatched junction bases: 3. CDR3 DNA: TGTGCCACCAGTGATTTATGGGACAGGGGAAATGAGCAGTTCTTC. Translation: CATSDLWDRGNEQFF.

This clonotype was seen repeatedly, ten times or more. The chain combines TRBV27 with TRBJ2-7; 9 bases are a match to TRBD1. This CDR3 spans 16 amino acids. Germline trimming cut 4 bases from V and 4 bases from J; bases unmatched to any gene: 11. CDR1 and CDR2 from the germline V gene are MNHEY and SMNVEV (reference sequence). The CDR3, as DNA: TGTGCCAGCAGTTCCCCTTCTCGGGGACAGGGTTACGAGCAGTACTTC. Amino acids: CASSSPSRGQGYEQYF.

This clonotype has ten or more counts. The rearrangement uses TRBV20-1 and TRBJ1-1; D perhaps matches TRBD1 (5 bases). The V and J ends lost 6 bases and 3 bases respectively, with 8 bases between them. Germline assignment: CDR1 DFQATT and CDR2 SNEGSKA (reference sequence). The CDR3 is 11 residues long. For the CDR3, the DNA is TGCAGTGCGCGGGGGGACACTGAAGCTTTCTTT. Translation: CSARGDTEAFF.

The rearrangement links TRBV7-2 to TRBJ2-7; 8 bases align to TRBD2. V dropped 5 bases and J dropped 6; count of bases not matched to a gene: 6. CDR1 and CDR2 from the germline V gene are SGHTA and FQGNSA. The CDR3 spans 13 residues. CDR3 bases: TGTGCCAGCAGCCCAGCGGGAGCGACCGAGCAGTACTTC. Translated: CASSPAGATEQYF.

This clonotype was seen at least ten times. V is TRBV6-2 or TRBV6-3 and J is TRBJ2-1; D tentatively fits TRBD1 or TRBD2 (6 bases each). The CDR3 is made up of 12 amino acids. Germline CDR1 MNHEY, CDR2 SVGEGT. Here the CDR3 DNA reads TGTGCTATAAGGGGGGAGGACCATGAGCAGTTCTTC. It encodes CAIRGEDHEQFF.

This clonotype was counted at least ten times. The rearrangement uses TRBV2 and TRBJ2-2, with a tentative D call TRBD1 (5 bases). Trimming pared 6 bases from V and 3 bases from J, leaving 14 bases between. Germline values: CDR1 SNHLY, CDR2 FYNNEI. This CDR3 region has 15 residues. The DNA for the CDR3 is TGTGCCAGCAGCTTTGACAGTATTTACACCGGGGAGCTGTTTTTT. Protein sequence: CASSFDSIYTGELFF.

This clonotype appeared a few times. The rearrangement uses TRBV10-3 and TRBJ2-7, with a weak D call TRBD2 (7 bases). This CDR3 has 16 amino acids. Trimming took 6 bases from V and 6 from J, leaving 24 bases between them. Germline V gene sequence: CDR1 ENHRY, CDR2 SYGVKD. This CDR3 reads CAISRTDSGLALEQYF. In DNA form, the CDR3 reads TGTGCCATCAGCCGGACAGATAGCGGGTTGGCCCTCGAGCAGTACTTC.

This chain uses TRBV10-3 with TRBJ2-3; either TRBD1 or TRBD2 may fit D (5 bases each). The CDR3 contains 15 residues. The ends were cut back, 10 bases at V and 0 bases at J, with 17 bases in the middle. CDR1 ENHRY and CDR2 SYGVKD come from the germline V gene. CDR3: CANGRDGASTDTQYF. CDR3 bases: TGTGCCAACGGCCGGGATGGGGCTAGCACAGATACGCAGTATTTT.

This clonotype was detected a few times. The chain couples TRBV5-1 to TRBJ2-2, with D possibly TRBD1 on 5 matching bases. The CDR3 has 15 amino acids. V dropped 0 bases and J dropped 5 bases, with 11 bases sitting between them. Per the germline V gene, CDR1 is SGHRS and CDR2 is YFSETQ. This CDR3 reads CASSLAVQGTGELFF. CDR3 DNA sequence: TGCGCCAGCAGCTTGGCTGTGCAGGGAACCGGGGAGCTGTTTTTT.

The J gene is TRBJ2-1, the V gene TRBV7-9, with 10 positions matching TRBD1. The CDR3 is 17 amino acids. V shed 3 bases and J 6 bases; nucleotides not matched to a gene: 11. Germline V gene data show CDR1 as SEHNR and CDR2 as FQNEAQ (reference sequence). The chain's CDR3 is CASSFRVSGQGPNEQFF. DNA of the CDR3: TGTGCCAGCAGCTTCAGAGTCTCGGGACAGGGGCCCAATGAGCAGTTCTTC.

This chain connects TRBV7-6 to TRBJ2-1; no definite D call. This CDR3 comprises 16 residues. The germline V gene encodes CDR1 SGHVS and CDR2 FNYEAQ. Trimming removed 1 base from V and 8 bases from J, with 18 bases in between. CDR3 nucleotides: TGTGCCAGCAGCTTAGGCCAGAGATTTTATTACGATGAGCAGTTCTTC. Translation: CASSLGQRFYYDEQFF. Supplemented by reference TRBV7-6 and TRBJ2-1, the full variable domain reads GAGVSQSPRYKVTKRGQDVALRCDPISGHVSLYWYRQALGQGPEFLTYFNYEAQQDKSGLPNDRFSAERPEGSISTLTIQRTEQRDSAMYRCASSLGQRFYYDEQFFGPGTRLTVL.

This clonotype was seen many times. The chain couples TRBV28 to TRBJ1-2; D is unresolved. This CDR3 has 15 amino acids. V was clipped by 2 bases and J by 4 bases, with 14 bases between them. The V gene's germline CDR1 is MDHEN and CDR2 SYDVKM. The CDR3 region is CASSLGGSTGYGYTF. The CDR3 DNA is TGTGCCAGCAGTTTAGGTGGCTCCACTGGCTATGGCTACACCTTC.

This clonotype was found a few times. The chain employs TRBV9 and TRBJ1-3, with TRBD1 as a possible D gene (5 bases). The germline V gene encodes CDR1 SGDLS and CDR2 YYNGEE. V lost 3 bases, J lost 0 bases, and 10 bases lay in between. This CDR3 contains 15 residues. The CDR3 coding sequence is TGTGCCAGCAGCGGGGACGGAACCTCTGGAAACACCATATATTTT. Its protein product is CASSGDGTSGNTIYF. Using reference TRBV9 and TRBJ1-3 for the parts outside the CDR3, the full variable domain is DSGVTQTPKHLITATGQRVTLRCSPRSGDLSVYWYQQSLDQGLQFLIQYYNGEERAKGNILERFSAQQFPDLHSELNLSSLELGDSALYFCASSGDGTSGNTIYFGEGSWLTVV.

This clonotype was seen a few times. The V call is TRBV7-9, the J call TRBJ2-2; D may be TRBD2 (5 bases). Germline V CDR1 and CDR2: SEHNR, FQNEAQ (reference sequence). The germline V and J ends were trimmed by 10 bases and 0 bases, with 21 bases remaining between them. CDR3 length: 17 amino acids. The CDR3 sequence: CATRAIIRLPNTGELFF. The DNA for the CDR3 is TGTGCCACCCGGGCCATCATAAGACTACCGAACACCGGGGAGCTGTTTTTT.

In its sample, this clonotype was seen many times. The chain couples TRBV12-3 or TRBV12-4 to TRBJ1-1; D remains unclear. This CDR3 has 13 residues. Trimming cost V 8 bases and J 0 bases, with 10 bases left between them. Here the CDR3 DNA reads TGTGCCAGCCGCAGTAACATGAACACTGAAGCTTTCTTT. As protein: CASRSNMNTEAFF.

The table lists this clonotype with a few counts. The V gene is TRBV6-1, the J gene TRBJ2-4; D is possibly TRBD1 or TRBD2 (5 bases each). The CDR3 loop spans 14 amino acids. Germline V gene lookup returns CDR1 MNHNS and CDR2 SASEGT. Trimming cost V 1 base and J 8 bases, with 12 bases left between them. Written as DNA, the CDR3 is TGTGCCAGCAGTGAAGGGGGCACGGGGTACATTCAGTACTTC. Translation gives CASSEGGTGYIQYF.

This clonotype was detected ten times or more. The rearrangement uses TRBV30 and TRBJ1-5; D ambiguous. V shed 5 bases and J shed 8 bases, with 13 bases lying between them. The CDR3 consists of 12 residues. The V gene's germline CDR1 is GTSNPN and CDR2 SVGIG (reference sequence). For the CDR3, the DNA is TGTGCCTGGTCCCGCGGGCGGGAGCCCCAGCATTTT. This gives the protein CAWSRGREPQHF.

This clonotype appeared many times. This chain uses TRBV20-1 with TRBJ2-1, with no clear D. Per the germline V gene, CDR1 is DFQATT and CDR2 is SNEGSKA (reference sequence). With 8 bases removed from V and 5 bases from J, the gap between germline ends came to 7 bases. The CDR3 covers 10 residues. This CDR3 reads CSPQDNEQFF. CDR3 bases: TGCAGTCCCCAGGACAATGAGCAGTTCTTC.

This clonotype has ten or more counts. The chain recombines TRBV19 with TRBJ2-1, with 8 positions matching TRBD1. The germline gives CDR1 LNHDA, CDR2 SQIVND (reference sequence). The trim removed 6 bases at V and 0 bases at J, leaving 7 bases unmatched. There are 16 residues in the CDR3. The CDR3 reads CASRARTGNSYNEQFF. The CDR3 DNA sequence: TGTGCCAGTAGGGCCCGGACAGGGAACTCCTACAATGAGCAGTTCTTC.

This clonotype was recorded a few times. The chain recombines TRBV20-1 with TRBJ2-3; D is possibly TRBD2 (5 bases). Trimming pared 5 bases from V and 2 bases from J, leaving 8 bases between. Germline CDR1 and CDR2: DFQATT and SNEGSKA (reference sequence). The CDR3 has 12 residues. In DNA, the CDR3 is TGCAGTGCTCGAGGGCTCACAGATACGCAGTATTTT. Translation gives CSARGLTDTQYF.

This clonotype was counted many times. The chain has TRBV9 and TRBJ1-2, with unresolved D. Germline lookup yields CDR1 SGDLS and CDR2 YYNGEE. The V end was cut by 3 bases, the J end by 7 bases, with 16 bases between. CDR3 size: 14 residues. CDR3 residues: CASSAPPPGRGYTF. CDR3 nucleotide sequence: TGTGCCAGCAGCGCACCTCCCCCCGGTCGTGGCTACACCTTC.

This clonotype appeared many times. This rearrangement joins TRBV6-1 to TRBJ1-2; possible D gene TRBD1, 5 bases. Trimming took 4 bases from V and 3 from J, leaving 15 bases between them. CDR3 length: 15 residues. Germline CDR1 MNHNS, CDR2 SASEGT. CDR3 residues: CASSVRAGRDYGYTF. CDR3 sequence (DNA): TGTGCCAGCAGTGTAAGGGCAGGGCGGGACTATGGCTACACCTTC.

This clonotype was seen a few times. The chain combines TRBV28 with TRBJ2-5; 7 positions agree with TRBD2. Germline CDR1 reads MDHEN; CDR2 reads SYDVKM. The CDR3 extends over 15 amino acids. The trim removed 2 bases at V and 2 bases at J, leaving 5 bases unmatched. The chain's CDR3 is CASSLREAIQETQYF. In nucleotides, the CDR3 is TGTGCCAGCAGTTTACGGGAGGCTATTCAAGAGACCCAGTACTTC.

This clonotype occurred many times. The chain carries TRBV11-2 and TRBJ2-3; no reliable D call. Per the germline V gene, CDR1 is SGHAT and CDR2 is FQNNGV. Trimming shortened V by 0 bases and J by 6 bases, and 4 bases separated the two germline ends. This CDR3 has 12 amino acids. This chain's CDR3 is CASSLEADTQYF. Written as DNA, the CDR3 is TGTGCCAGCAGCTTAGAAGCGGATACGCAGTATTTT.

In its sample, this clonotype was seen a few times. CDR3 protein: CASSLERARAFF. The CDR3 DNA is TGTGCCAGCAGCTTAGAGAGGGCTAGAGCTTTCTTT. The chain combines TRBV11-2 with TRBJ1-1, with D hard to call. Germline CDR1 SGHAT, CDR2 FQNNGV. Trimming pared 0 bases from V and 10 bases from J, leaving 9 bases between. The CDR3 totals 12 residues.

The table lists this clonotype with many counts. The V and J genes are TRBV7-2 and TRBJ2-3; D is perhaps TRBD1 (6 bases). From germline, CDR1 is SGHTA and CDR2 FQGNSA. V lost 3 bases, J lost 2 bases, and 12 bases lay in between. The CDR3 is 15 amino acids. This CDR3 reads CASSFATGFTDTQYF. Written as DNA, the CDR3 is TGTGCCAGCAGCTTCGCGACAGGCTTCACAGATACGCAGTATTTT.

This clonotype was recorded at least ten times. The chain is built from TRBV11-2 and TRBJ2-1; D gene unclear. CDR1 and CDR2 (germline): SGHAT, FQNNGV. Trimming removed 5 bases at V and 7 bases at J, with 9 bases between. The CDR3 contains 12 residues. The CDR3 loop is CASSPETNEQFF. DNA for the CDR3: TGTGCCAGCAGCCCCGAAACGAATGAGCAGTTCTTC.

This clonotype was recorded at least ten times. The rearrangement links TRBV6-1 to TRBJ2-5; tentatively, D is TRBD2 (6 bases). Germline CDR1 and CDR2: MNHNS and SASEGT. The CDR3 has 15 amino acids. The V gene lost 5 bases and the J gene lost 6 bases, with 19 bases spanning the gap. In nucleotides, the CDR3 is TGTGCCAGCAGTTACGGAGGGGACCCCAGGAAGACCCAGTACTTC. Residues: CASSYGGDPRKTQYF.

This clonotype was detected only a few times. The V and J genes are TRBV20-1 and TRBJ2-1; 15 bases map to TRBD2. Germline V gene sequence: CDR1 DFQATT, CDR2 SNEGSKA (reference sequence). The V gene end was trimmed by 7 bases and the J gene end by 6 bases; junction bases not matched to a gene: 4. This CDR3 comprises 14 residues. CDR3 amino acids: CSGEGLAGGNEQFF. The CDR3 coding sequence is TGCAGTGGAGAGGGACTAGCGGGAGGCAATGAGCAGTTCTTC.

This clonotype was observed a few times. This rearrangement joins TRBV10-2 to TRBJ1-1; D gene ambiguous. The germline CDR1 and CDR2 sequences are WSHSY and SAAADI. There are 13 residues in the CDR3. The V end lost 5 bases, the J end lost 3 bases, and 10 bases lay between the germline ends. This CDR3 reads CASSINGYTEAFF. The CDR3 DNA sequence: TGCGCCAGCAGTATTAACGGTTACACTGAAGCTTTCTTT.

The chain recombines TRBV11-1 with TRBJ2-5, with D perhaps matching TRBD2 (5 bases). Between the trimmed V and J ends, which lost 3 bases and 1 base, there was a span of 18 bases. CDR1 and CDR2 from the germline V gene are SGHAT and FQDESV (reference sequence). The CDR3 is made up of 17 amino acids. This CDR3 reads CASSFLPLASGQETQYF. The CDR3 DNA follows: TGTGCCAGCAGCTTCCTACCTTTAGCGAGCGGCCAAGAGACCCAGTACTTC.